These 17 T cell receptor beta chains share one sample of origin, sequenced in a study of shared clonotypes between healthy human individuals. TCRdb's table, derived via immunoSEQ multiplex PCR, lists solely in-frame clones and lacks some. The sample holds 550,000 to 700,000 clones; around 73% are singletons and the top ten take around 1.7%. The sequenced material came from memory CD4+ T cells sorted from blood. Subset given: CD45RA-negative fraction. Every receptor here comes from a woman aged 25 to 39 in good health.

V gene TRBV19 combines with J gene TRBJ2-3, with 8 bases matching TRBD1. V dropped 4 bases and J dropped 0; count of bases not matched to a gene: 0. The CDR3 runs to 14 residues. CDR1 LNHDA and CDR2 SQIVND come from the germline V gene (reference sequence). CDR3 bases: TGTGCCAGTAGTAGGGACAGGAGCACAGATACGCAGTATTTT. Translated, it gives CASSRDRSTDTQYF.

This chain uses TRBV10-1 with TRBJ2-1; 11 bases map to TRBD2. The germline gives CDR1 WNHNN, CDR2 SYGVQD (reference sequence). J lost 15 bases, V lost 2 bases, and 9 bases had no gene match. There are 14 residues in the CDR3. The CDR3 reads CASSEAIAGGPAFF. The CDR3 DNA is TGCGCCAGCAGTGAGGCGATAGCGGGAGGGCCCGCGTTCTTC.

This clone came up a few times. The sample carries other DNA sequences with the same CDR3. The chain carries TRBV18 and TRBJ2-1, with D unclear. CDR3 length equals 12 residues. CDR1 and CDR2 from the germline V gene are KGHSH and LQKENI. V lost 3 bases, J lost 6 bases, and 6 bases lay in between. The CDR3 is CASSPLGNEQFF. The DNA of the CDR3 is TGTGCCAGCTCACCTTTGGGCAATGAGCAGTTCTTC.

This clone was recorded a few times. The same CDR3 also results from other DNA sequences found in this sample. V gene TRBV7-2 combines with J gene TRBJ2-2, with D possibly TRBD2 on 5 matching bases. Germline-derived CDR1 and CDR2 are SGHTA and FQGNSA. This CDR3 spans 16 amino acids. V was shortened by 2 bases and J by 1 base, with 11 bases between the two germline ends. CDR3 protein: CASSLQPAENTGELFF. In DNA, the CDR3 is TGTGCCAGCAGCTTACAGCCAGCGGAGAACACCGGGGAGCTGTTTTTT. Full variable domain (rest looked up from reference TRBV7-2 and TRBJ2-2): GAGVSQSPSNKVTEKGKDVELRCDPISGHTALYWYRQSLGQGLEFLIYFQGNSAPDKSGLPSDRFSAERTGGSVSTLTIQRTQQEDSAVYLCASSLQPAENTGELFFGEGSRLTVL.

This chain connects TRBV4-1 to TRBJ2-5; D gene uncertain. The J call may be faulty, since TRBJ2-7 better matches the DNA end. In germline, CDR1 is MGHRA, CDR2 YSYEKL. The CDR3 spans 14 residues. The chain's CDR3 is CASSQDSQNYEQYF. CDR3 nucleotides: TGCGCCAGCAGCCAAGATTCCCAGAACTACGAGCAGTACTTC.

V is TRBV29-1 and J is TRBJ2-1, with D unresolved. The CDR3 spans 11 residues. From germline, CDR1 is SQVTM and CDR2 ANQGSEA. V was cut by 7 bases and J by 3 bases, with 7 bases left in between. DNA of the CDR3: TGCAGCGGATTCTACTACAATGAGCAGTTCTTC. As protein: CSGFYYNEQFF.

The chain has TRBV29-1 and TRBJ1-3; no definite D call. CDR3 length: 15 residues. The V and J ends lost 6 bases and 0 bases respectively, with 15 bases between them. Germline values: CDR1 SQVTM, CDR2 ANQGSEA. The DNA for the CDR3 is TGCAGCGTGCCGCCAGGCAGCAGCTCTGGAAACACCATATATTTT. This codes for CSVPPGSSSGNTIYF.

J is TRBJ2-1 and V is TRBV10-2, with 12 bases aligning to TRBD2. The CDR3 has 16 amino acids. Germline CDR1 is WSHSY and CDR2 is SAAADI. Trimming took 2 bases from V and 10 from J; bases not matched to a gene: 9. In nucleotides, the CDR3 is TGCGCCAGCAGTGAGCAGACTAGCGGGAGACGGGAGGAGCAGTTCTTC. Amino acids: CASSEQTSGRREEQFF.

The chain joins TRBV27 to TRBJ2-3; tentatively, D is TRBD1 (6 bases). V shed 5 bases and J shed 4 bases, with 13 bases lying between them. Germline V gene sequence: CDR1 MNHEY, CDR2 SMNVEV (reference sequence). The CDR3 runs 14 residues. This CDR3 is CASSQGTGADTQYF. Written as DNA, the CDR3 is TGTGCCAGCAGTCAGGGGACCGGGGCAGATACGCAGTATTTT.

This clone was seen only once. The V gene is TRBV6-5, the J gene TRBJ1-5; maybe TRBD1 (5 bases). Trimming removed 7 bases from V and 2 bases from J, with 6 bases in between. This CDR3 is 12 amino acids long. Germline V CDR1 and CDR2: MNHEY, SVGAGI. CDR3 coding DNA: TGTGCCAGCAAAGGGGGCAATCAGCCCCAGCATTTT. It specifies CASKGGNQPQHF.

The rearrangement joins TRBV28 to TRBJ2-1; D possibly uses TRBD1 or TRBD2 (6 bases each). V lost 5 bases, J lost 13 bases, and 18 bases lay in between. Germline CDR1 reads MDHEN; CDR2 reads SYDVKM. The CDR3 runs 13 residues. CDR3 residues: CASSPGATGIQFF. The CDR3 DNA follows: TGTGCCAGCAGTCCGGGGGCGACAGGTATCCAGTTCTTC.

The rearrangement uses TRBV7-2 and TRBJ2-3, with a tentative D call TRBD1 (5 bases). Trimming took off 8 bases at V and 3 bases at J, with 12 bases between the two ends. Germline values: CDR1 SGHTA, CDR2 FQGNSA. The CDR3 contains 13 residues. CDR3 in amino acids: CASRPGATDTQYF. CDR3 DNA: TGTGCCAGCCGCCCTGGGGCAACAGATACGCAGTATTTT.

V usage is TRBV7-9 and J usage is TRBJ1-4; 7 positions match TRBD1. Germline-derived CDR1 and CDR2 are SEHNR and FQNEAQ (reference sequence). V trimming: 4 bases; J trimming: 5 bases; junction bases outside the gene matches: 4. The CDR3 is made up of 14 amino acids. The CDR3 protein is CASSSGQVNEKLFF. Here the CDR3 DNA reads TGTGCCAGCAGCTCCGGACAGGTCAATGAAAAACTGTTTTTT.

This clone was observed a single time. V gene TRBV9 combines with J gene TRBJ1-1; TRBD1 is a possible D gene (6 bases). V lost 4 bases, J lost 1 base, and 11 bases lay in between. CDR1 and CDR2 from the germline V gene are SGDLS and YYNGEE. This CDR3 spans 14 amino acids. The CDR3 sequence: CASSPVGGNTEAFF. Written as DNA, the CDR3 is TGTGCCAGCAGCCCCGTAGGGGGGAACACTGAAGCTTTCTTT.

This clone has just one count. The chain carries TRBV5-4 and TRBJ1-1; D unresolved. Per the germline V gene, CDR1 is SGHNT and CDR2 is YYREEE (reference sequence). Trimming left V 4 bases short and J 4 bases short, with 17 bases between. This CDR3 contains 15 residues. CDR3 amino acids: CASSPIETTGTEAFF. The CDR3 coding sequence is TGTGCCAGCAGCCCTATCGAGACTACGGGCACTGAAGCTTTCTTT. Combining the CDR3 with reference TRBV5-4 and TRBJ1-1 gives the whole variable domain ETGVTQSPTHLIKTRGQQVTLRCSSQSGHNTVSWYQQALGQGPQFIFQYYREEENGRGNFPPRFSGLQFPNYSSELNVNALELDDSALYLCASSPIETTGTEAFFGQGTRLTVV.

This clone was counted once. This chain connects TRBV4-1 to TRBJ2-5; D may be TRBD2 (6 bases). Germline values: CDR1 MGHRA, CDR2 YSYEKL. The CDR3 runs to 16 residues. Trimming removed 5 bases at V and 4 bases at J, with 20 bases between. For the CDR3, the DNA is TGCGCCAGCAGCAACGCGTGGGGACTGGGGGGAGAGACCCAGTACTTC. Translation gives CASSNAWGLGGETQYF.

V and J are TRBV14 and TRBJ2-5; D is tentatively TRBD1 or TRBD2 (5 bases each). The CDR3 loop spans 16 amino acids. Germline CDR1 SGHDN, CDR2 FVKESK. Between the trimmed V and J ends, which lost 3 bases and 5 bases, there was a span of 19 bases. The CDR3 reads CASSHHPWDPPETQYF. For the CDR3, the DNA is TGTGCCAGCAGCCATCACCCCTGGGACCCTCCGGAGACCCAGTACTTC.